The 25 T cell receptor beta chains presented below share a single source sample, sequenced in a study of siplizumab effects on memory and regulatory T cells. Profiled with immunoSEQ multiplex PCR; TCRdb holds only in-frame clones, not every one. The table has some 56,000 clones, 95% to 98% seen once. Sequenced sample: naive CD8+ T cells sorted from blood. The receptors were gathered from a human donor in good health.

The rearrangement links TRBV9 to TRBJ2-3; 7 nucleotides match TRBD2. The CDR3 spans 15 residues. V shed 4 bases and J 7 bases; nucleotides not matched to a gene: 12. The V gene's germline CDR1 is SGDLS and CDR2 YYNGEE. In DNA, the CDR3 is TGTGCCAGCAGCCCCCAGGGTGGGAGGGCCAATACGCAGTATTTT. It encodes CASSPQGGRANTQYF. Together with reference TRBV9 and TRBJ2-3, the CDR3 gives the full variable domain: DSGVTQTPKHLITATGQRVTLRCSPRSGDLSVYWYQQSLDQGLQFLIQYYNGEERAKGNILERFSAQQFPDLHSELNLSSLELGDSALYFCASSPQGGRANTQYFGPGTRLTVL.

The rearrangement uses TRBV5-6 and TRBJ2-1; D gene ambiguous. V lost 0 bases to trimming and J lost 3 bases, with 10 bases between them. Germline CDR1 is SGHDT and CDR2 is YYEEEE. The length of the CDR3 is 15 residues. This CDR3 reads CASSLVPMGYNEQFF. The CDR3 region has the DNA TGTGCCAGCAGCTTGGTACCCATGGGCTACAATGAGCAGTTCTTC.

The chain couples TRBV4-2 to TRBJ1-1, with 10 bases matching TRBD1. Germline V lookup: CDR1 LGHNA, CDR2 YNFKEQ. The CDR3 has 14 amino acids. After removal of 4 bases from V and 7 bases from J, the junction contained 6 bases not matched to a gene. This chain's CDR3 is CASSPVGTGVEAFF. As DNA, the CDR3 is TGTGCCAGCAGCCCCGTCGGGACAGGGGTTGAAGCTTTCTTT.

The V gene is TRBV10-3, the J gene TRBJ1-2; 8 positions match TRBD1. Trimming cost V 3 bases and J 6 bases; bases outside gene matches: 6. The CDR3 spans 14 residues. Germline V gives CDR1 ENHRY, CDR2 SYGVKD. CDR3 DNA: TGTGCCATCAGTGACCCCGGGACAGGCAATGGCTACACCTTC. Its protein product is CAISDPGTGNGYTF.

The chain is built from TRBV29-1 and TRBJ2-2, with D maybe TRBD2 (5 bases). The CDR3 loop spans 12 amino acids. Germline lookup yields CDR1 SQVTM and CDR2 ANQGSEA. Trimming shortened V by 7 bases and J by 2 bases, and 8 bases separated the two germline ends. The DNA for the CDR3 is TGCAGCGCCGAGGGTAACACCGGGGAGCTGTTTTTT. This sequence encodes CSAEGNTGELFF.

This chain joins TRBV30 and TRBJ2-1; a possible D gene is TRBD2 (5 bases). Germline values: CDR1 GTSNPN, CDR2 SVGIG (reference sequence). Trimming cost V 5 bases and J 7 bases, with 12 bases left between them. The CDR3 is 12 residues long. As DNA, the CDR3 is TGTGCCTGGGGGAGTCCCGGGAATGAGCAGTTCTTC. Translation gives CAWGSPGNEQFF.

The CDR3 region is CASSEQGLGNTIYF. Written as DNA, the CDR3 is TGTGCCAGCAGCGAACAGGGTTTAGGAAACACCATATATTTT. V is TRBV14 and J is TRBJ1-3; tentatively, D is TRBD1 (6 bases). In germline, CDR1 is SGHDN, CDR2 FVKESK. This CDR3 is 14 amino acids long. The germline V and J ends were trimmed by 5 bases and 4 bases, with 12 bases remaining between them. The entire variable domain, with the rest obtained from reference TRBV14 and TRBJ1-3, is as follows: EAGVTQFPSHSVIEKGQTVTLRCDPISGHDNLYWYRRVMGKEIKFLLHFVKESKQDESGMPNNRFLAERTGGTYSTLKVQPAELEDSGVYFCASSEQGLGNTIYFGEGSWLTVV.

V usage is TRBV7-9 and J usage is TRBJ2-7, with a weak D call TRBD2 (5 bases). V gave up 5 bases and J gave up 0 bases, with 17 bases separating them. Germline CDR1 SEHNR, CDR2 FQNEAQ (reference sequence). The CDR3 has 16 residues. DNA for the CDR3: TGTGCCAGCAGCCAGGTAGAGGGCCAGAGCTCCTACGAGCAGTACTTC. Translation: CASSQVEGQSSYEQYF.

The V call is TRBV6-4, the J call TRBJ1-1; unclear D gene. Germline V lookup: CDR1 MRHNA, CDR2 SNTAGT. The V end lost 1 base, the J end lost 4 bases, and 7 bases lay between the germline ends. CDR3 size: 13 residues. CDR3 nucleotide sequence: TGTGCCAGCAGTGACTTGGTGGGCACTGAAGCTTTCTTT. Its protein is CASSDLVGTEAFF.

The CDR3 coding sequence is TGTGCCAGCAGCTTACGCATGCCGCCCTACAATGAGCAGTTCTTC. It translates to CASSLRMPPYNEQFF. The chain combines TRBV7-9 with TRBJ2-1; unclear D gene. Trimming removed 2 bases at V and 2 bases at J, with 10 bases between. Germline assignment: CDR1 SEHNR and CDR2 FQNEAQ (reference sequence). The CDR3 is 15 residues long.

This rearrangement joins TRBV7-6 to TRBJ2-5; 12 nucleotides line up with TRBD2. The ends lost 3 bases at V and 4 bases at J; junction bases unmatched: 6. The germline V gene encodes CDR1 SGHVS and CDR2 FNYEAQ. This CDR3 has 16 residues. The CDR3 loop reads CASSLLAGGPLETQYF. CDR3 bases: TGTGCCAGCAGCTTGCTAGCGGGAGGGCCACTAGAGACCCAGTACTTC. The full variable domain, its missing parts supplied by reference TRBV7-6 and TRBJ2-5, is GAGVSQSPRYKVTKRGQDVALRCDPISGHVSLYWYRQALGQGPEFLTYFNYEAQQDKSGLPNDRFSAERPEGSISTLTIQRTEQRDSAMYRCASSLLAGGPLETQYFGPGTRLLVL.

This chain connects TRBV29-1 to TRBJ1-3; D unclear. CDR1 and CDR2 from the germline V gene are SQVTM and ANQGSEA. This CDR3 contains 11 residues. V lost 7 bases, J lost 4 bases, and 8 bases lay in between. CDR3 DNA: TGCAGCGCCCTCGGGGGAAACACCATATATTTT. Translated, it gives CSALGGNTIYF.

This clone has only one observation. The rearrangement uses TRBV5-1 and TRBJ1-1; a possible D gene is TRBD1 (5 bases). Trimming removed 0 bases from V and 0 bases from J, with 9 bases in between. Germline V gives CDR1 SGHRS, CDR2 YFSETQ. The CDR3 runs to 15 residues. The CDR3 region is CASSLESGMNTEAFF. The CDR3 nucleotides read TGCGCCAGCAGCTTGGAGTCAGGGATGAACACTGAAGCTTTCTTT. The full variable domain, rest sourced from reference TRBV5-1 and TRBJ1-1, is KAGVTQTPRYLIKTRGQQVTLSCSPISGHRSVSWYQQTPGQGLQFLFEYFSETQRNKGNFPGRFSGRQFSNSRSEMNVSTLELGDSALYLCASSLESGMNTEAFFGQGTRLTVV.

V usage is TRBV11-2 and J usage is TRBJ2-7; 10 bases map to TRBD1. The germline V gene encodes CDR1 SGHAT and CDR2 FQNNGV. The CDR3 totals 15 residues. J gave up 3 bases and V 1 base, and 3 bases lay outside the gene matches. The CDR3 DNA sequence: TGTGCCAGCAGCTTAGGAGGGACAGGGGACTACGAGCAGTACTTC. Translating gives CASSLGGTGDYEQYF.

CDR3 DNA sequence: TGTGCCAGCAGTTACGCATCTAACACCGGGGAGCTGTTTTTT. As protein: CASSYASNTGELFF. The chain couples TRBV6-5 to TRBJ2-2; no clear D. CDR3 length: 14 amino acids. Per germline, CDR1 MNHEY and CDR2 SVGAGI. The V and J ends lost 2 bases and 2 bases respectively, with 6 bases between them.

This clone has only one observation. The rearrangement joins TRBV7-9 to TRBJ1-1; no clear D. This CDR3 region has 11 residues. Germline CDR1 and CDR2: SEHNR and FQNEAQ (reference sequence). The V gene lost 5 bases and the J gene lost 7 bases, with 8 bases spanning the gap. The CDR3: CASSPTLEAFF. The DNA for the CDR3 is TGTGCCAGCAGCCCTACTCTTGAAGCTTTCTTT.

This clone was recorded only once. V and J are TRBV7-8 and TRBJ1-3; TRBD1 agrees at 8 bases. This CDR3 has 17 amino acids. CDR1 SGHVS and CDR2 FQNEAQ come from the germline V gene. V trimming: 5 bases; J trimming: 3 bases; junction bases outside the gene matches: 12. CDR3 bases: TGTGCCAGCAGCATGTACACCGGGACAGGCAATGGAAACACCATATATTTT. It codes for CASSMYTGTGNGNTIYF.

The CDR3, as DNA: TGCGCCAGCAGCTACGACAGGGTGAACTACGAGCAGTACTTC. This gives the protein CASSYDRVNYEQYF. This sequence joins TRBV5-1 and TRBJ2-7; 7 bases fit TRBD1. With V trimmed by 3 bases and J by 3 bases, 6 bases remained unmatched. There are 14 residues in the CDR3. The V gene's germline CDR1 is SGHRS and CDR2 YFSETQ.

The genes are TRBV30 and TRBJ1-1; the D is unclear. Trimming cost V 0 bases and J 5 bases, with 10 bases left between them. This CDR3 has 13 amino acids. CDR1 and CDR2 (germline): GTSNPN, SVGIG (reference sequence). The CDR3: CAWSVVGMTEAFF. In DNA form, the CDR3 reads TGTGCCTGGAGTGTTGTGGGTATGACTGAAGCTTTCTTT. The whole variable domain, remainder taken from reference TRBV30 and TRBJ1-1, is SQTIHQWPATLVQPVGSPLSLECTVEGTSNPNLYWYRQAAGRGLQLLFYSVGIGQISSEVPQNLSASRPQDRQFILSSKKLLLSDSGFYLCAWSVVGMTEAFFGQGTRLTVV.

A note on this clone: One end of the junction is discordant with germline, which a read error may explain. The chain has TRBV7-7 and TRBJ2-1; 11 bases map to TRBD2. The CDR3 has 15 amino acids. Germline lookup yields CDR1 SSHAT and CDR2 FNYEAQ (reference sequence). CDR3 amino acids: CASSLTGTSGNEQFF. Written as DNA, the CDR3 is TGTGCTAGCAGCCTTACCGGGACTAGCGGCAATGAGCAGTTCTTC.

This clone was recorded only once. The gene calls are TRBV30 and TRBJ1-1; no clear D gene. The CDR3 has 13 amino acids. Between the trimmed V and J ends, which lost 0 bases and 7 bases, there was a span of 12 bases. CDR1 is GTSNPN, CDR2 SVGIG, per germline (reference sequence). Here the CDR3 DNA reads TGTGCCTGGAGTGTCGGTGGGAGGGATGAAGCTTTCTTT. It yields the protein CAWSVGGRDEAFF. Full variable domain (remainder filled in from reference TRBV30 and TRBJ1-1): SQTIHQWPATLVQPVGSPLSLECTVEGTSNPNLYWYRQAAGRGLQLLFYSVGIGQISSEVPQNLSASRPQDRQFILSSKKLLLSDSGFYLCAWSVGGRDEAFFGQGTRLTVV.

CDR3 sequence (DNA): TGTGCCAGCAGAGCAAGTATTGAGTCCTACGAGCAGTACTTC. As protein: CASRASIESYEQYF. The rearrangement uses TRBV28 and TRBJ2-7; D call uncertain. Germline V gives CDR1 MDHEN, CDR2 SYDVKM. The CDR3 sequence is 14 residues long. The V and J ends lost 6 bases and 1 base respectively, with 13 bases between them.

The chain couples TRBV12-5 to TRBJ2-1; 10 bases are a match to TRBD1. The CDR3 is 17 amino acids. Unmatched junction bases numbered 6, after V lost 1 base and J lost 3 bases. Germline CDR1 is LGHNT and CDR2 is FRNRAP. The CDR3 DNA sequence: TGTGCTAGTGGTTTGGGGACGACAGGGGGCTTCTACAATGAGCAGTTCTTC. This translates into CASGLGTTGGFYNEQFF. Variable domain in full (rest from reference TRBV12-5 and TRBJ2-1): DARVTQTPRHKVTEMGQEVTMRCQPILGHNTVFWYRQTMMQGLELLAYFRNRAPLDDSGMPKDRFSAEMPDATLATLKIQPSEPRDSAVYFCASGLGTTGGFYNEQFFGPGTRLTVL.

The V call is TRBV15, the J call TRBJ2-7; no reliable D call. Trimming shortened V by 8 bases and J by 4 bases, and 18 bases separated the two germline ends. The CDR3 totals 14 residues. CDR1 and CDR2 (germline): LNHNV, YYDKDF (reference sequence). The CDR3 reads CATGSYGFGYEQYF. The CDR3 DNA reads TGTGCCACCGGATCTTACGGTTTCGGTTACGAGCAGTACTTC. Based on the CDR3 plus reference TRBV15 and TRBJ2-7, the full variable domain is DAMVIQNPRYQVTQFGKPVTLSCSQTLNHNVMYWYQQKSSQAPKLLFHYYDKDFNNEADTPDNFQSRRPNTSFCFLDIRSPGLGDTAMYLCATGSYGFGYEQYFGPGTRLTVT.

V usage is TRBV9 and J usage is TRBJ2-3, with 10 bases matching TRBD1. The CDR3 has 15 amino acids. Germline CDR1 is SGDLS and CDR2 is YYNGEE. With V trimmed by 3 bases and J by 6 bases, 7 bases remained unmatched. CDR3 in amino acids: CASSAGGTGADTQYF. The DNA for the CDR3 is TGTGCCAGCAGCGCGGGGGGGACAGGGGCCGATACGCAGTATTTT.